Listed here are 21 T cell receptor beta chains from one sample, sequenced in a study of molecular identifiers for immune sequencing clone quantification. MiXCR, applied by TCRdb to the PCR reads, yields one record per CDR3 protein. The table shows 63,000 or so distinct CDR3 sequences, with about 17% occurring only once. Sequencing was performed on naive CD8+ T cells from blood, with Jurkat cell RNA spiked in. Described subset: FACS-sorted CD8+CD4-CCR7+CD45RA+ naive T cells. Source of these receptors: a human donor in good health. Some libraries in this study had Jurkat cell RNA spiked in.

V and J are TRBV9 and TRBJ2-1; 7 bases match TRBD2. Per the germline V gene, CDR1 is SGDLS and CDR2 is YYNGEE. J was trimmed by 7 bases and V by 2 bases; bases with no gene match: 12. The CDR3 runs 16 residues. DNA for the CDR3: TGTGCCAGCAGCGTGAGACGGGACTACATCATGAATGAGCAGTTCTTC. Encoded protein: CASSVRRDYIMNEQFF.

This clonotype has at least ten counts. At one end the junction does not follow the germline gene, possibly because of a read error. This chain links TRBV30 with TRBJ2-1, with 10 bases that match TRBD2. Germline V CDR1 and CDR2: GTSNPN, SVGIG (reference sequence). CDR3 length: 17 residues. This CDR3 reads CAWSGLAGVSSNNEQFF. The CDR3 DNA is TGTGCCTGGAGTGGGCTAGCGGGAGTAAGCTCCAACAATGAGCAGTTCTTC.

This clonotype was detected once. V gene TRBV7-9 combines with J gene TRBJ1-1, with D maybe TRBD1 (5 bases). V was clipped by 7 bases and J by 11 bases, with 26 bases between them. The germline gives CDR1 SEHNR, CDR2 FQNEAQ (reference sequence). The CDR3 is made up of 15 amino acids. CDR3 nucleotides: TGTGCCAGCACCCACGGTAGGGGTCGAAACACTAAGGCTTTCTTT. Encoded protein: CASTHGRGRNTKAFF.

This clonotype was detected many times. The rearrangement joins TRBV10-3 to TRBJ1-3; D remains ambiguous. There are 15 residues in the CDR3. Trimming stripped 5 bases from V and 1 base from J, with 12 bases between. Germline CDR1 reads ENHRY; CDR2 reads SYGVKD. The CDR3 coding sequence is TGTGCCATCAGTTCTTACAGTGGATCTGGAAACACCATATATTTT. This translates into CAISSYSGSGNTIYF.

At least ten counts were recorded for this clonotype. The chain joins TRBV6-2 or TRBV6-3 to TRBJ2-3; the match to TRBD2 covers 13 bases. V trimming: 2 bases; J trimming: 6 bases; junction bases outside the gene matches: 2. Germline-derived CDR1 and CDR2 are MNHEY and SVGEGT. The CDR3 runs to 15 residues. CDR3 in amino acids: CASSYGTSGIDTQYF. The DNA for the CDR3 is TGTGCCAGCAGTTACGGGACTAGCGGGATTGATACGCAGTATTTT.

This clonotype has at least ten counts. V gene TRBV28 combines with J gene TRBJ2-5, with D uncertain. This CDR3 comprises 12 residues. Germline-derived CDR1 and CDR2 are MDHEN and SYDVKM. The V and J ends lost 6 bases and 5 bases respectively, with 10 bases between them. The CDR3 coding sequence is TGTGCCAGCAGCCACGGATCTGAGACCCAGTACTTC. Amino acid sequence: CASSHGSETQYF.

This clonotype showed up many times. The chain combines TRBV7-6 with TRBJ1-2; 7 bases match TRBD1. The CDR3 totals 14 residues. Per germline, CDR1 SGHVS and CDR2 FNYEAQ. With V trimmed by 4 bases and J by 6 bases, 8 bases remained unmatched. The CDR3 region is CASSSPDRADGYTF. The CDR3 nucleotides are TGTGCCAGCAGCTCCCCCGACAGGGCGGATGGCTACACCTTC.

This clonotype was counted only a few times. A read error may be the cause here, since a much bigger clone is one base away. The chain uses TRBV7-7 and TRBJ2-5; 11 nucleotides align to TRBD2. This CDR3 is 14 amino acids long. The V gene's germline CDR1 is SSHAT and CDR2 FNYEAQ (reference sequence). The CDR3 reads CASSSGLAEGTQYF. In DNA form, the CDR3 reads TGTGCTAGCAGCTCGGGACTAGCGGAAGGGACCCAGTACTTC.

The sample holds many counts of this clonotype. The CDR3 nucleotides are TGTGCCAGCAGCTCGGCCGGGACTAGCGGTAGCACAGATACGCAGTATTTT. Translation: CASSSAGTSGSTDTQYF. This chain uses TRBV13 with TRBJ2-3; TRBD2 matches 11 bases. The CDR3 is made up of 17 amino acids. The V and J ends lost 4 bases and 0 bases, in that order; junction bases with no gene match: 6. CDR1 and CDR2 from the germline V gene are PRHDT and FYEKMQ (reference sequence).

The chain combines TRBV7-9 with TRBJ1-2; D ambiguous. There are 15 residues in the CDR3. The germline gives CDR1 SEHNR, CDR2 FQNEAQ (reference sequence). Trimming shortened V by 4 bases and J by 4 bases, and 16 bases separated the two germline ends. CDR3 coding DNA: TGTGCCAGCAGCTCCCGGAGTGGGTCCTTCTATGGCTACACCTTC. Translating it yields CASSSRSGSFYGYTF.

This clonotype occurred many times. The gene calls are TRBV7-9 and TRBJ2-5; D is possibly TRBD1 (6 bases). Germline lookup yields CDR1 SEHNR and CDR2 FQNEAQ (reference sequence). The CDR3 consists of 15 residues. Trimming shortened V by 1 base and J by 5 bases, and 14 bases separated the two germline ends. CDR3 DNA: TGTGCCAGCAGCTTAGTTTACAGGGCCCCCGAGACCCAGTACTTC. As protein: CASSLVYRAPETQYF.

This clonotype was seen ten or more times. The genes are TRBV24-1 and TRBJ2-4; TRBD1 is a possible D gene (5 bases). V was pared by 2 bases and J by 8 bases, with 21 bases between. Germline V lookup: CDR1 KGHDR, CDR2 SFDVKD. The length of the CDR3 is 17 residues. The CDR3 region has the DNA TGTGCCACCAGTGATTCTACGGCAGGGAAGGATACGGACATTCAGTACTTC. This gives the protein CATSDSTAGKDTDIQYF.

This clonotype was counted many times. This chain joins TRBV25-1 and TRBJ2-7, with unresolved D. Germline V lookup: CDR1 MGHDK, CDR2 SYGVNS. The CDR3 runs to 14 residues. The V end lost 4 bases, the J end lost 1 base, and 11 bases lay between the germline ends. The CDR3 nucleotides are TGTGCCAGCAGTGGCTACACAAATTCCTACGAGCAGTACTTC. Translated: CASSGYTNSYEQYF.

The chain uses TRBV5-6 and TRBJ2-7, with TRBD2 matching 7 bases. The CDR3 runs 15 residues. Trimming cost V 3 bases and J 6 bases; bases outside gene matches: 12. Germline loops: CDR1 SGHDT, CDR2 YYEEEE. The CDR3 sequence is CASSSVGSGLLEQYF. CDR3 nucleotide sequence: TGTGCCAGCAGCTCGGTAGGGTCGGGACTACTCGAGCAGTACTTC.

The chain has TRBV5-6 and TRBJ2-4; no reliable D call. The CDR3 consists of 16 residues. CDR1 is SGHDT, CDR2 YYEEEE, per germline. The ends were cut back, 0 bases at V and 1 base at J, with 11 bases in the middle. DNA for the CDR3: TGTGCCAGCAGCTTGGTGGTAGGGTCGGCCAAAAACATTCAGTACTTC. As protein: CASSLVVGSAKNIQYF.

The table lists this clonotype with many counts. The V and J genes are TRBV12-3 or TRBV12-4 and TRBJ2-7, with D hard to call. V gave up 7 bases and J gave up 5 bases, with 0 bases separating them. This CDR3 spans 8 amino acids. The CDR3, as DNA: TGTGCCAGCAACGAGCAGTACTTC. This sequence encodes CASNEQYF.

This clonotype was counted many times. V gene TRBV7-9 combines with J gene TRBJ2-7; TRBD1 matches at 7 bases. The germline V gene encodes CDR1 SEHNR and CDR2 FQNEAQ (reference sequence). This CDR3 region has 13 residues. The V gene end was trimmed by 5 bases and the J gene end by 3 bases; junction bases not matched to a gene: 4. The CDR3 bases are TGTGCCAGCAGCCCATGGGACAGCTACGAGCAGTACTTC. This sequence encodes CASSPWDSYEQYF. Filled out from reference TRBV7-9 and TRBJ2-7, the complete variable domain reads DTGVSQNPRHKITKRGQNVTFRCDPISEHNRLYWYRQTLGQGPEFLTYFQNEAQLEKSRLLSDRFSAERPKGSFSTLEIQRTEQGDSAMYLCASSPWDSYEQYFGPGTRLTVT.

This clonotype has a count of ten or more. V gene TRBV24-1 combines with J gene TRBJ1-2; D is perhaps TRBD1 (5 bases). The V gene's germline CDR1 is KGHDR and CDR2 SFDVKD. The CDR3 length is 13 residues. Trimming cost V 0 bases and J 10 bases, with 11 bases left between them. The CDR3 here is CATSDLQGLHYTF. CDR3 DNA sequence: TGTGCCACCAGTGATTTGCAGGGTCTCCACTACACCTTC.

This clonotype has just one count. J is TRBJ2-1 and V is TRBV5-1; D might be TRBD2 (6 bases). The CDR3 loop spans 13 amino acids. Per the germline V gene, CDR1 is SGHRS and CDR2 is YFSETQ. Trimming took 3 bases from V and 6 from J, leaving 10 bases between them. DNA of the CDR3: TGCGCCAGCAGCTGCACCGGGAGCAATGAGCAGTTCTTC. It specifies CASSCTGSNEQFF.

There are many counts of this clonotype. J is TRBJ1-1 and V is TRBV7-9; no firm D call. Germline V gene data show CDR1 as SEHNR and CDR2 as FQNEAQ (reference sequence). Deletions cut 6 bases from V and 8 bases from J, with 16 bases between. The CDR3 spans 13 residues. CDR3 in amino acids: CASSLDGLGEAFF. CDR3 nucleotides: TGTGCCAGCAGTTTGGACGGCCTTGGGGAAGCTTTCTTT.

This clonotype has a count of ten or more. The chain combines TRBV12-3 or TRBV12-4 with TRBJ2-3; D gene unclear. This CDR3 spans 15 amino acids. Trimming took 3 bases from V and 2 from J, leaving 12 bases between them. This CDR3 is CASSFLAPPTDTQYF. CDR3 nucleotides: TGTGCCAGCAGTTTCTTGGCTCCCCCCACAGATACGCAGTATTTT.